This T cell receptor (beta chain) was recorded in a study of blood T cell repertoires in COVID-19. The CDR3 is made up of 15 amino acids. The junction had 6 bases not matched to a gene; V was cut back by 5 bases and J by 2 bases. Germline V gene lookup returns CDR1 SGHAT and CDR2 FQNNGV. In its sample, this clone was seen a few times. In the original workflow: Quantification of nucleated cells was approximated via reference gene primer amplification. Clones were sequenced by immunoSEQ multiplex PCR, and TCRdb holds only the in-frame ones, with some missing. That table is the source of V, J and clone size, and D and trimming were worked out from the DNA. The data contain under 300,000 clones, roughly 80% of them singletons.

This clonotype was sampled from a man aged 55 to 70 who had recovered from COVID-19. What was sequenced was peripheral blood. The genes are TRBV11-2 and TRBJ1-5; TRBD1 agrees at 7 bases. CDR3 region: CASSLQGTGNQPQHF. DNA for the CDR3: TGTGCCAGCAGCCTGCAGGGGACAGGCAATCAGCCCCAGCATTTT.